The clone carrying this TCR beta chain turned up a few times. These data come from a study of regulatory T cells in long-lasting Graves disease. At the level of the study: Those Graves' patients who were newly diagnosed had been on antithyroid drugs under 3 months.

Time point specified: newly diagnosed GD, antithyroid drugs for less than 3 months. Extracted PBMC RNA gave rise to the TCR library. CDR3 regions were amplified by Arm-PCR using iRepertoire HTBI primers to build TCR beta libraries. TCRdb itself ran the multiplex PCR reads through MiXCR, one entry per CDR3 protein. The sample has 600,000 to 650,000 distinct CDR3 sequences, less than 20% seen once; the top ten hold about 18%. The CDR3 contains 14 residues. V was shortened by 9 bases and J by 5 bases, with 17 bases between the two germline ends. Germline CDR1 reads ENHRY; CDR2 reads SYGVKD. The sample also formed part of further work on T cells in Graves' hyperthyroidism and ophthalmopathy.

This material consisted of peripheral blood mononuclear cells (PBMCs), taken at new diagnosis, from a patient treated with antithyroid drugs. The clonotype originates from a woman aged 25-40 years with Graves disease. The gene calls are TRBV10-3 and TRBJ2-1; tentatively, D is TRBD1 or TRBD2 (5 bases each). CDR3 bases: TGTGCCATGGGACGGGATCGCCCTAACAATGAGCAGTTCTTC. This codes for CAMGRDRPNNEQFF.